The sequence of this T cell receptor beta chain was determined in a study of T cells in Graves' hyperthyroidism and ophthalmopathy (dated by TCRdb to between 2018 and 2021). About the investigation overall: Peripheral blood was sampled at the time of initial diagnosis, prior to any treatment. TCR V-J signatures able to tell the groups apart were searched for in a discovery cohort of 90 to 100 patients, of whom over 40 had Graves' ophthalmopathy and 55 to 60 had stable Graves' hyperthyroidism. Prospective prediction of ophthalmopathy was tested in an independent validation cohort consisting of fewer than 20 hyperthyroidism patients and around 16 patients who later progressed to ophthalmopathy. The 75 to 100 discovery patients were randomly split 7:3 into training and test sets. The study also compared thyroid tissue and blood T-cell repertoires from 6 or 7 Graves' hyperthyroidism patients. After blood sampling, hyperthyroidism patients were treated with methimazole at a starting dose of 30 mg daily, and ophthalmopathy patients were treated with high-dose intravenous methylprednisolone. The paper reports TCR Vbeta CDR3 sequencing of some 140 peripheral blood samples: around 45 ophthalmopathy, fewer than 80 hyperthyroidism and roughly 17 progressor patients.

In the ophthalmopathy patients, disease was moderately to severely active, with a Clinical Activity Score of 3 or more, a NOSPECS grade of 4 or more, and a duration of less than 3 months. Patients with uncontrolled infections, other autoimmune diseases, pregnancy or lactation were excluded. Clinical symptoms, serum thyroxine and TRAb, thyroid ultrasound, and orbital computed tomography formed the basis for the diagnoses. PBMCs were isolated from about 10 ml of fresh peripheral blood by Ficoll-Paque density gradient centrifugation. Trizol reagent was used to extract total RNA, and RNA quality was then checked on an Agilent 2100 Bioanalyzer. Amplification of TCR beta CDR3 regions was carried out from RNA transcripts. The TCR CDR3 was subjected to a first round of RT-PCR using the HTBI primer set and the Qiagen OneStep RT-PCR kit. Libraries were constructed in a second round of multiplex PCR, after which size selection and purification were carried out. The libraries were sequenced on an Illumina HiSeq2000 using paired-end 100 bp reads. The authors processed their data as follows. Raw data were processed with SOAPnuke, discarding reads with adapters, uncalled bases, mean Phred below 15, or no exact constant-primer or identifier match. High-quality paired reads were merged with COPE v1.2.5, and unique nucleotide sequences were defined as clonotypes. MiTCR v1.1 was used to align clonotypes to the IMGT TRBV, TRBD and TRBJ reference segments. Analysis was restricted to V-J combinations with a frequency above 0.0001, which covered approximately 99% of repertoires. The TCS score was defined as the ratio of F50 (clonal expansion) to E x V (chaos), calculated using BLOSUM62-based TCRdist between CDR3 peptides within each V-J. Welch's t-statistics and random forest reduced 514 V-J features to about 13, which were used in a naive Bayes classifier (R e1071). TCRdb trimmed public reads at Q25 via fastp, called clones via MiXCR and kept in-frame beta chains. Identical CDR3 proteins give one entry, which carries the most common genes and DNA. It is TCRdb's table, rather than the study itself, that gives the V and J calls and clone size. For this sample the table gives over 450,000 distinct CDR3 sequences, of which approximately 17% were detected only once. Around 17% of the sample rests with the top ten.

A word on this clonotype: No antigen is known for it. Base-call qualities are not available, and no considerably larger clone is one nucleotide away.

V is pared back by 5 bases and J by 9 bases, with 19 bases lying between the germline termini. Based on the germline V gene, the CDR1 and CDR2 sequences are SGHVS and FQNEAQ. Inclusive of the bounding cysteine and phenylalanine, the CDR3 is 14 residues long. This entry keeps only the CDR3 DNA: 42 bases, framed from base 1. Study-level results and caveats: In validation, the model predicted progression to ophthalmopathy a median of around six months before onset, with about 70% sensitivity and 72.22% specificity. Sample size was not statistically predetermined, and investigators were not blinded to group allocation. A model built on a 13 V-J signature distinguished ophthalmopathy from stable hyperthyroidism, reaching about 89% sensitivity and about 81% specificity in cross-validation and 80%/75% in testing. Blood samples also contained most of the expanded thyroid clonotypes (frequency above 0.001), which suggests that blood repertoires may reflect thyroid immune responses.

This TCR came from a woman younger than 30 with Graves' ophthalmopathy. The rearrangement combines TRBV7-8 with TRBJ1-1; the D region possibly corresponds to TRBD1 (5 bases align). The material sequenced was blood. The CDR3 is CASSELPGSSQAFF. The bases are TGTGCCAGCAGCGAATTACCAGGGAGCTCGCAAGCTTTCTTT.